This TCR beta chain is drawn from a study of cytomegalovirus exposure and HLA in healthy donors (dated by TCRdb to between 2016 and 2019). Broadly, across the study: According to a later analysis, the 120 validation repertoires were produced on the same platform as the approximately 690 repertoires of the first cohort. The study aimed to test whether cataloging public T cell receptors could reveal signatures of past pathogen exposure. Besides the first cohort of some 670 subjects, a separate validation cohort made up of 120 different subjects was used. To predict cytomegalovirus infection status, the study combined high-throughput TCR immunosequencing, statistical association of individual TCRs with disease status, and machine learning.

Findings and caveats that apply to the study as a whole: Three of the identified cytomegalovirus-associated TCR beta chains were confirmed in vitro to be specific for cytomegalovirus antigens. The validation cohort had no HLA typing available for a later analysis, so co-occurrence within that cohort was assessed over all 130 or so repertoires. The classifier was reported to diagnose cytomegalovirus status with high specificity and sensitivity in both the original cohort and the validation cohort. According to the authors, the approach could potentially be generalized to other disease states and immunological phenotypes. In the study, some 160 TCR beta chains were listed as associated with cytomegalovirus. Subsequent analysis determined that TCRs grouped into clusters in the first cohort also showed a tendency toward co-occurrence across the roughly 120 validation repertoires, and roughly 95% of cluster scores exceeded 0. While some public TCRs were present in many individuals, most TCR sequences turned up only very rarely across donors.

The count of this clone is one. It lacks a known antigen. The input lacks base qualities; no much larger clone sits a single base away. Taken from cysteine to phenylalanine, the CDR3 has 17 residues. CDR3 DNA only is kept here, 51 bases in frame from base 1. The germline V gene gives CDR1 as MDHEN and CDR2 as SYDVKM. At the junction V is shortened by 3 bases and J by 0 bases; bases outside the gene matches: 5. Receptor amplification or capture employed the immunoSEQ multiplex PCR assay. The source study handled its data this way. A statistical classification framework was built to diagnose cytomegalovirus status from the catalog of TCR beta chain sequences. TCRdb stores this immuneACCESS table with in-frame sequences only. Part of the clones is absent; in the studies checked, under half of the shortfall reflects unresolved V genes, and no reason is known for the rest. V, J and clone size are taken as reported in that table, and D and trimming were inferred from the DNA itself. The sample records about 110,000 clones, approximately 96% of which are singletons. Roughly 0.66% of the sample belongs to the ten largest clones.

The donors belonged to the validation cohort of over a hundred subjects, which was separate from the roughly 700-subject first cohort. This receptor chain uses TRBV28 and TRBJ2-3, with 11 bases aligning to TRBD2. The clonotype originates from a woman aged 18-29 years in good health and CMV-seronegative. Source material: PBMCs. The CDR3 here reads CASSFEGLAASTDTQYF. Here is the DNA: TGTGCCAGCAGTTTTGAGGGACTAGCGGCGAGCACAGATACGCAGTATTTT. Where the CDR3 stops, the reference TRBV28 and TRBJ2-3 genes take over; the full variable domain is DVKVTQSSRYLVKRTGEKVFLECVQDMDHENMFWYRQDPGLGLRLIYFSYDVKMKEKGDIPEGYSVSREKKERFSLILESASTNQTSMYLCASSFEGLAASTDTQYFGPGTRLTVL.